Sequencing of this T cell receptor beta chain was carried out in a study of CD8+CD57+ T cells in acquired aplastic anemia. Both TCR beta VDJ combination and CDR3 sequence profiling were carried out. Genomic DNA was the template for this profiling. TCRdb recomputed calls from the reads with MiXCR, one row per CDR3 protein. The table shows approximately 160,000 distinct CDR3 sequences, with roughly half occurring only once. This CDR3 is 18 amino acids long. The V gene's germline CDR1 is SGDLS and CDR2 YYNGEE. This clonotype appeared a few times. Being one base from a much bigger clone, this may be a read error. Before being chosen for sequencing, patients had shown CD8+CD57+ cell expansion by flow cytometry.

The sample taken for sequencing was sorted CD4+, CD8+, or CD8+CD57+ T cells (not recorded which) from PBMCs. This chain uses TRBV9 with TRBJ1-6; possible D gene TRBD1, 6 bases. This clonotype was sampled from a human donor with aplastic anemia. The CDR3 is CASSVDGPGGSYSSPLHF. The CDR3 DNA reads as TGTGCCAGCAGCGTAGATGGCCCGGGGGGCTCCTATAGTTCACCCCTCCACTTT.